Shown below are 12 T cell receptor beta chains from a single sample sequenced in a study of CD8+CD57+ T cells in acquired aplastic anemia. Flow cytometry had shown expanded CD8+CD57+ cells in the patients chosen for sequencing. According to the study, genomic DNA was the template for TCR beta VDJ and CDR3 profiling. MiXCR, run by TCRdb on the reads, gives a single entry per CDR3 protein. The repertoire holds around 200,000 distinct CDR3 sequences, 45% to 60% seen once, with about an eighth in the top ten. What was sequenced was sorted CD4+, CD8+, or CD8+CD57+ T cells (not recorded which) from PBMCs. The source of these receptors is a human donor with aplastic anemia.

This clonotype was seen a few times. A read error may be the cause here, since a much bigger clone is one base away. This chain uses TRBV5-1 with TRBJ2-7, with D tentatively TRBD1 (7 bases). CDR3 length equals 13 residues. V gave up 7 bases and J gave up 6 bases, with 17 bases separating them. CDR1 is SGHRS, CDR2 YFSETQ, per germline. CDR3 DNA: TGCGCCAGCGGAGATCAGGGGGGCTTCGAGCAGTACTTC. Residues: CASGDQGGFEQYF.

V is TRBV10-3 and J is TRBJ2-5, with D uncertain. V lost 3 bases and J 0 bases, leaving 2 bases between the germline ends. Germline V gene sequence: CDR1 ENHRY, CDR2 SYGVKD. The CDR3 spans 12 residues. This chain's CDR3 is CAISDYQETQYF. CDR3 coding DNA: TGTGCCATCAGTGACTACCAAGAGACCCAGTACTTC.

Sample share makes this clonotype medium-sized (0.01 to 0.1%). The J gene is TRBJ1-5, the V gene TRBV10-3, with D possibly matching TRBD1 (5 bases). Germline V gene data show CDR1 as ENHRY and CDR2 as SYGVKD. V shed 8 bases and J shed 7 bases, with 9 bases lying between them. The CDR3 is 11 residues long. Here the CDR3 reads CAIDGGQPQHF. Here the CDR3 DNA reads TGTGCCATCGACGGGGGACAGCCCCAGCATTTT.

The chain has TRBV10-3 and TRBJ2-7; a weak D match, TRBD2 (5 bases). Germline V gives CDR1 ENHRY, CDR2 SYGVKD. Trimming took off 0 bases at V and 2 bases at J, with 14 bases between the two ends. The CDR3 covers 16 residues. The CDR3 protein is CAISESPLGSAYEQYF. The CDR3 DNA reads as TGTGCCATCAGTGAGTCACCCCTTGGGAGCGCCTACGAGCAGTACTTC.

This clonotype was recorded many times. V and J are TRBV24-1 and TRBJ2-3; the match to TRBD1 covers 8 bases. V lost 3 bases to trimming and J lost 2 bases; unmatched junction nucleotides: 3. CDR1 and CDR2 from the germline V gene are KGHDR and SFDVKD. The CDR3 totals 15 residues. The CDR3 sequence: CATSDRQGPTDTQYF. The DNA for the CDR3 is TGTGCCACCAGTGATCGACAGGGGCCCACAGATACGCAGTATTTT.

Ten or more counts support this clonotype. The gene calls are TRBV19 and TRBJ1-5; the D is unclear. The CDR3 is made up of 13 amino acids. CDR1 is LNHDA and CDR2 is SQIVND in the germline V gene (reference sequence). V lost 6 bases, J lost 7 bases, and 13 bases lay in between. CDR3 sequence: CASRREGPQPQHF. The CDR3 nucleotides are TGTGCCAGTAGGAGGGAGGGCCCCCAGCCCCAGCATTTT.

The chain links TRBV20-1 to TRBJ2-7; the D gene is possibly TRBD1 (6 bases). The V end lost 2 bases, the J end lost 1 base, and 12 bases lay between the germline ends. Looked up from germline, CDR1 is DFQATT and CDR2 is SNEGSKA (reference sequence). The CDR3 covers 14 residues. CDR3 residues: CSARSDSLSYEQYF. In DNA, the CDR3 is TGCAGTGCTAGATCGGACAGTTTATCCTACGAGCAGTACTTC.

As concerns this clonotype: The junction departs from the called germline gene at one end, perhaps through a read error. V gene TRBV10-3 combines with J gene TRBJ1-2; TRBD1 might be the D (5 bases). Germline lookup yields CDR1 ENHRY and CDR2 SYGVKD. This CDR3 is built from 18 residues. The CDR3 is CDISEEGIGDPQNYGYTF. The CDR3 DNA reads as TGTGACATCAGTGAGGAAGGGATTGGGGACCCCCAAAACTATGGCTACACCTTC.

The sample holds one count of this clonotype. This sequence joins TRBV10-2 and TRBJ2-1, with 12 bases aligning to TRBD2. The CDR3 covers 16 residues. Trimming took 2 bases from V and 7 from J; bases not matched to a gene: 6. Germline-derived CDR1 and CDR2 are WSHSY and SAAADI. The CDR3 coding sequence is TGCGCCAGCAGTGAGAAGACTAGCGGGAGAGGGAATGAGCAGTTCTTC. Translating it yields CASSEKTSGRGNEQFF.

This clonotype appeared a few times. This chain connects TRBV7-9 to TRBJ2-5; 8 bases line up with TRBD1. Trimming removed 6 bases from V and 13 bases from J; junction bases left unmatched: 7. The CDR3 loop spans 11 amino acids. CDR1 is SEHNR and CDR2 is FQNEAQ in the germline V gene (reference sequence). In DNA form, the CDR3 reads TGTGCCAGCAGTTTCGGACAGGGCGGGTACTTC. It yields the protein CASSFGQGGYF.

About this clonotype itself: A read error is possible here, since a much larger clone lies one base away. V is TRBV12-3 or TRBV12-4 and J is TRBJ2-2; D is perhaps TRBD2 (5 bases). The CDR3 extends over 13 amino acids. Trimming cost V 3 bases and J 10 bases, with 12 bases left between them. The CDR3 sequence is CASSFRRSEELFF. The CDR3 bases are TGTGCCAGCAGTTTTAGGAGGTCCGAGGAGCTGTTTTTT.

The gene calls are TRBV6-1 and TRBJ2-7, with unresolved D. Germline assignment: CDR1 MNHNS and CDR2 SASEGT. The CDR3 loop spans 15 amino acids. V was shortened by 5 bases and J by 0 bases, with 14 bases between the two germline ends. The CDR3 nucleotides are TGTGCCAGCAGTAGGGCGACGTTGAGCTCCTACGAGCAGTACTTC. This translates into CASSRATLSSYEQYF.